This T cell receptor (beta chain) was sequenced during a study of chemoradiotherapy in HPV16-positive cancers. The trim removed 2 bases at V and 4 bases at J, leaving 0 bases unmatched. Germline CDR1 MNHNS, CDR2 SASEGT. This CDR3 region has 15 residues. Repeated repertoire sampling spanned the course of chemoradiotherapy. Overall study results and limits: HPV-responsive T-cell expansion during chemoradiotherapy was linked to improved recurrence-free survival in HPV16-positive patients. Functional assays defining HPV-specific T cells used only two HPV16-positive patients. Non-HPV-specific T cells did not expand in tumors during treatment, whereas candidate HPV-specific clones and E7-related motifs did.

On this clone itself: Its specificity is not known.

Produced via immunoSEQ multiplex PCR; TCRdb's table is partial and in-frame only. The sample has some 10,000 clones; roughly four fifths are singletons. This clonotype was sampled from a human donor with HPV-associated anogenital cancer. The genes are TRBV6-1 and TRBJ2-4, with 12 nucleotides matching TRBD2. The starting material was blood, obtained from a patient who underwent chemoradiotherapy. The CDR3 nucleotides read TGTGCCAGCAGTGAACTAGCGGGGGGGAAAAACATTCAGTACTTC. Protein: CASSELAGGKNIQYF.